One and the same sample provided the 18 T cell receptor beta chains below, sequenced in a study of blood T cell repertoires in COVID-19. Only in-frame clones appear in the TCRdb table, and some are missing; sequencing was by immunoSEQ multiplex PCR. Of almost 300,000 clones listed, around nine tenths are singletons. Sequenced: peripheral blood. The receptors were sampled from a man between 70 and 80 years old with acute or convalescent COVID-19.

This sequence joins TRBV19 and TRBJ2-2; possible D gene TRBD1, 6 bases. The CDR3 is 14 residues long. Germline V gene data show CDR1 as LNHDA and CDR2 as SQIVND (reference sequence). V shed 6 bases and J shed 4 bases, with 12 bases lying between them. The CDR3 spells CASRLDSLTGELFF. CDR3 nucleotides: TGTGCCAGTAGACTGGACAGTCTCACCGGGGAGCTGTTTTTT.

This clone has just a few counts. This chain links TRBV28 with TRBJ1-5, with D maybe TRBD1 (5 bases). Germline lookup yields CDR1 MDHEN and CDR2 SYDVKM. This CDR3 has 15 amino acids. V was trimmed by 2 bases and J by 3 bases, leaving 11 bases between them. DNA for the CDR3: TGTGCCAGCAGTTTAAATGGGGCCCCCAATCAGCCCCAGCATTTT. It encodes CASSLNGAPNQPQHF.

In its sample, this clone was seen once. This chain joins TRBV5-1 and TRBJ2-5; 11 nucleotides agree with TRBD2. CDR1 and CDR2 (germline): SGHRS, YFSETQ. The V and J ends lost 1 base and 1 base, in that order; junction bases with no gene match: 3. The CDR3 runs 16 residues. The CDR3 DNA reads as TGCGCCAGCAGCTTGTGGCTAGCGGGGGGCCAAGAGACCCAGTACTTC. Translation gives CASSLWLAGGQETQYF.

V and J are TRBV18 and TRBJ1-4, with D possibly matching TRBD1 (6 bases). The CDR3 runs 14 residues. Germline-derived CDR1 and CDR2 are KGHSH and LQKENI. V lost 3 bases and J lost 8, with 13 bases in between. The CDR3 spells CASSPTGFSEKLFF. CDR3 in DNA: TGTGCCAGCTCACCCACAGGGTTCAGCGAAAAACTGTTTTTT.

This clone was counted a single time. This rearrangement joins TRBV6-6 to TRBJ1-2; 7 bases agree with TRBD1. Trimming cost V 4 bases and J 1 base; bases outside gene matches: 6. This CDR3 is built from 15 residues. Per the germline V gene, CDR1 is MNHNY and CDR2 is SVGAGI (reference sequence). The CDR3 nucleotides are TGTGCCAGCAGTTCCCGACAGGGCTTTAACTATGGCTACACCTTC. This translates into CASSSRQGFNYGYTF.

This clone was seen just once. In nucleotides, the CDR3 is TGTGCCAGCAGCTGGGACGGAGGGGTACTCGAAGCTTTCTTT. Its protein product is CASSWDGGVLEAFF. This chain joins TRBV2 and TRBJ1-1, with a tentative D call TRBD1 (5 bases). Germline CDR1 SNHLY, CDR2 FYNNEI. The V end lost 6 bases, the J end lost 8 bases, and 19 bases lay between the germline ends. CDR3 length: 14 amino acids. The full variable domain, its missing parts supplied by reference TRBV2 and TRBJ1-1, is EPEVTQTPSHQVTQMGQEVILRCVPISNHLYFYWYRQILGQKVEFLVSFYNNEISEKSEIFDDQFSVERPDGSNFTLKIRSTKLEDSAMYFCASSWDGGVLEAFFGQGTRLTVV.

This clone was recorded once. This chain links TRBV4-2 with TRBJ2-5; TRBD2 matches 10 bases. The J segment lost 4 bases and the V segment lost 1 base, leaving 6 bases of the junction unmatched. The germline CDR1 and CDR2 sequences are LGHNA and YNFKEQ. There are 16 residues in the CDR3. The CDR3 protein is CASSQVASGGAETQYF. The CDR3 region has the DNA TGTGCCAGCAGCCAAGTAGCCAGCGGGGGGGCAGAGACCCAGTACTTC.

The rearrangement uses TRBV6-2 or TRBV6-3 and TRBJ1-5; no clear D gene. Germline V lookup: CDR1 MNHEY, CDR2 SVGEGT. This CDR3 region has 13 residues. V lost 2 bases and J lost 4, with 6 bases in between. Written as DNA, the CDR3 is TGTGCCAGCAGTTACAGGAGGAATCAGCCCCAGCATTTT. This codes for CASSYRRNQPQHF.

The chain links TRBV10-3 to TRBJ2-3, with 10 bases that match TRBD2. The germline CDR1 and CDR2 sequences are ENHRY and SYGVKD. CDR3 length: 15 amino acids. The V segment lost 3 bases and the J segment 5 bases; nucleotides outside the gene matches: 5. CDR3 DNA sequence: TGTGCCATCAGTGACAGCGGGGGGGGTCGAGATACGCAGTATTTT. Translation: CAISDSGGGRDTQYF.

In its sample, this clone was seen once. V usage is TRBV7-6 and J usage is TRBJ1-5, with no clear D. Trimming pared 3 bases from V and 4 bases from J, leaving 10 bases between. Germline V lookup: CDR1 SGHVS, CDR2 FNYEAQ. The CDR3 length is 14 residues. DNA for the CDR3: TGTGCCAGCAGCTTTTCGGCCGGGAATCAGCCCCAGCATTTT. Translated: CASSFSAGNQPQHF.

The J gene is TRBJ2-1, the V gene TRBV5-4, with D possibly matching TRBD2 (8 bases). V lost 4 bases to trimming and J lost 6 bases, with 26 bases between them. The germline gives CDR1 SGHNT, CDR2 YYREEE (reference sequence). This CDR3 has 18 amino acids. The chain's CDR3 is CASSQGDSGIRMSNEQFF. The CDR3 DNA reads as TGTGCCAGCAGCCAGGGGGATAGCGGGATACGTATGTCCAATGAGCAGTTCTTC.

The chain couples TRBV4-3 to TRBJ2-3, with TRBD2 as a possible D gene (6 bases). CDR1 is LGHNA and CDR2 is YSLEER in the germline V gene. Trimming left V 1 base short and J 0 bases short, with 11 bases between. The length of the CDR3 is 16 residues. The CDR3 bases are TGCGCCAGCAGCCAAGTGATGGGGGGTAGCACAGATACGCAGTATTTT. It yields the protein CASSQVMGGSTDTQYF.

The rearrangement joins TRBV6-5 to TRBJ1-2; D ambiguous. CDR1 and CDR2 (germline): MNHEY, SVGAGI. Trimming cost V 2 bases and J 0 bases, with 13 bases left between them. The CDR3 runs 16 residues. CDR3 DNA: TGTGCCAGCAGTTACCTAGGACGAGGGCCTAACTATGGCTACACCTTC. This gives the protein CASSYLGRGPNYGYTF.

This chain links TRBV6-5 with TRBJ2-7; 7 nucleotides line up with TRBD1. This CDR3 is 15 amino acids long. With V trimmed by 6 bases and J by 0 bases, 8 bases remained unmatched. The germline gives CDR1 MNHEY, CDR2 SVGAGI. CDR3 sequence reads: CASSLDRSISYEQYF. DNA of the CDR3: TGTGCCAGCAGCCTGGACAGGTCCATCTCCTACGAGCAGTACTTC.

This rearrangement joins TRBV11-2 to TRBJ2-1, with a tentative D call TRBD1 (6 bases). CDR1 SGHAT and CDR2 FQNNGV come from the germline V gene. V lost 6 bases to trimming and J lost 4 bases, with 7 bases between them. The CDR3 is made up of 12 amino acids. Here the CDR3 reads CASRGGYNEQFF. The DNA of the CDR3 is TGTGCCAGCAGAGGGGGTTACAATGAGCAGTTCTTC.

The V gene is TRBV4-3, the J gene TRBJ2-3, with 13 bases lining up with TRBD2. Germline values: CDR1 LGHNA, CDR2 YSLEER. The length of the CDR3 is 18 residues. The ends lost 1 base at V and 1 base at J; junction bases unmatched: 5. As DNA, the CDR3 is TGCGCCAGCAGCCAAGGACTAGCGGGGGGCGGGGGCACAGATACGCAGTATTTT. It translates to CASSQGLAGGGGTDTQYF.

The chain carries TRBV27 and TRBJ2-7, with a possible D match to TRBD2 (6 bases). Germline V gene data show CDR1 as MNHEY and CDR2 as SMNVEV (reference sequence). V was trimmed by 0 bases and J by 6 bases, leaving 9 bases between them. The CDR3 loop spans 13 amino acids. CDR3 residues: CASSLSGGTEQYF. DNA for the CDR3: TGTGCCAGCAGTTTATCCGGAGGGACCGAGCAGTACTTC.

The V gene is TRBV6-5, the J gene TRBJ1-1, with unresolved D. CDR1 is MNHEY, CDR2 SVGAGI, per germline. This CDR3 region has 11 residues. V was cut by 3 bases and J by 11 bases, with 10 bases left in between. The CDR3: CASSYSGGAFF. DNA of the CDR3: TGTGCCAGCAGTTATTCCGGAGGGGCTTTCTTT.